This entry concerns a single TCR beta chain. Its antigen is currently unknown. The CDR3 loop spans 14 amino acids. V gave up 6 bases and J gave up 3 bases; unmatched junction bases: 8. In germline, CDR1 is MDHEN, CDR2 SYDVKM. The sample belongs to a study of cytomegalovirus exposure and HLA in healthy donors. Broader study findings: The authors enumerated around 150 TCR beta chains as linked to cytomegalovirus.

The PCR used 60 Vbeta and 13 Jbeta primers. Using immunoSEQ multiplex PCR, the repertoire was profiled, and TCRdb retains in-frame clones only, with some absent. The sample records about 82,000 clones, about 70% being singletons. J is TRBJ2-7 and V is TRBV28; 7 bases map to TRBD2. The receptor's source is a man between 60 and 75 years old in good health and CMV-seronegative. The sample consisted of PBMCs. This CDR3 reads CASRAAGDLYEQYF. The DNA of the CDR3 is TGTGCCAGCAGAGCGGCGGGAGATCTCTACGAGCAGTACTTC.